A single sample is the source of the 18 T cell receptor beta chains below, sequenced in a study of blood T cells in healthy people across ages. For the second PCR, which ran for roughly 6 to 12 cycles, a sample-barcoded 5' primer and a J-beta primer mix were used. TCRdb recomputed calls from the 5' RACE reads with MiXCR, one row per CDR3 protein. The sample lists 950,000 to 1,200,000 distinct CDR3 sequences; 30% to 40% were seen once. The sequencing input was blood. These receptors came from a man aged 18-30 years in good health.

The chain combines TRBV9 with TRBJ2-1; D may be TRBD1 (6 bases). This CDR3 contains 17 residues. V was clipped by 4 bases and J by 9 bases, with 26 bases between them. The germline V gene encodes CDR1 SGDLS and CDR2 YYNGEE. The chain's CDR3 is CASSYNNRDITPREQFF. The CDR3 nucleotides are TGTGCCAGCAGCTATAATAACAGGGATATTACCCCTCGTGAGCAGTTCTTC.

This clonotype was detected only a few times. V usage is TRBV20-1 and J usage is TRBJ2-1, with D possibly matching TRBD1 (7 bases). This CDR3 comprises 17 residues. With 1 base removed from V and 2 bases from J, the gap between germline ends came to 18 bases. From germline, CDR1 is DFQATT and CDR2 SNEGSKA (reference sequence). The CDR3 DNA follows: TGCAGTGCTAGAGCCCTCAGGGGGGCGGGTACCTACAATGAGCAGTTCTTC. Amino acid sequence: CSARALRGAGTYNEQFF.

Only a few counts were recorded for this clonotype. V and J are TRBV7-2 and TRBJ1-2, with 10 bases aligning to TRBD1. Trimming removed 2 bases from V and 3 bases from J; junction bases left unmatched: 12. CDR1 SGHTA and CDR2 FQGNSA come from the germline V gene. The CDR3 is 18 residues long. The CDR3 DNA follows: TGTGCCAGCAGCTTACGACCGGGGGACAGGGGACCGGACTATGGCTACACCTTC. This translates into CASSLRPGDRGPDYGYTF.

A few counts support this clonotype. The chain's CDR3 is CASSPVWAGGFSEQYF. For the CDR3, the DNA is TGCGCCAGCAGCCCCGTTTGGGCGGGGGGCTTCAGCGAGCAGTACTTC. The V call is TRBV4-3, the J call TRBJ2-7, with TRBD2 identical over 8 bases. Germline V gene data show CDR1 as LGHNA and CDR2 as YSLEER. V trimming: 4 bases; J trimming: 6 bases; junction bases outside the gene matches: 14. The CDR3 is 16 residues long.

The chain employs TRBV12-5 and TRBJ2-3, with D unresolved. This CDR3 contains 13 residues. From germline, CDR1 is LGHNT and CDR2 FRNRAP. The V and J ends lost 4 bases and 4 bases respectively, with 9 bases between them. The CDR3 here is CASGSRLPDTQYF. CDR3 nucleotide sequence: TGTGCTAGTGGTTCCCGACTCCCAGATACGCAGTATTTT.

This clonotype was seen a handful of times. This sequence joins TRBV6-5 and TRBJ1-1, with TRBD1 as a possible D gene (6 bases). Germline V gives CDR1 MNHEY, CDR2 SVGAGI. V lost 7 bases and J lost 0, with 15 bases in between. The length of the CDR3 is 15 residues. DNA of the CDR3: TGTGCCAGCATGCGCCGGACAGACATGAACACTGAAGCTTTCTTT. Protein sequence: CASMRRTDMNTEAFF.

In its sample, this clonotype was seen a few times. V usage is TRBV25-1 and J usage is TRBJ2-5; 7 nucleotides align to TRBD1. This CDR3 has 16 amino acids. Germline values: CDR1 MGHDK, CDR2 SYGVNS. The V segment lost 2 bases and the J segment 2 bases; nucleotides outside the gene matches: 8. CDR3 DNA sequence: TGTGCCAGCAGTGAAACAGGGGTGGGTCAACAAGAGACCCAGTACTTC. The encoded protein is CASSETGVGQQETQYF.

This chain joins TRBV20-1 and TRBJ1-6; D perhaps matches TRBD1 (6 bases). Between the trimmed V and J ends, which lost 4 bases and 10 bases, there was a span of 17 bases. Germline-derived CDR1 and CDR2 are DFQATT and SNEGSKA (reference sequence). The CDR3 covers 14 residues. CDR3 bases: TGCAGTGCTACAGGCAGGGGTTCGGAATCACCCCTCCACTTT. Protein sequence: CSATGRGSESPLHF.

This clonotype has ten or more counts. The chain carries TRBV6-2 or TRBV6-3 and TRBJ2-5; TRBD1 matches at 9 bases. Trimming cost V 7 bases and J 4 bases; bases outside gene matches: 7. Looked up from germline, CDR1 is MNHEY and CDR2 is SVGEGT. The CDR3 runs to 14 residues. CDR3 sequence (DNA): TGTGCCAGCAAAAGCGGACAGGGGACAGAGACCCAGTACTTC. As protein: CASKSGQGTETQYF.

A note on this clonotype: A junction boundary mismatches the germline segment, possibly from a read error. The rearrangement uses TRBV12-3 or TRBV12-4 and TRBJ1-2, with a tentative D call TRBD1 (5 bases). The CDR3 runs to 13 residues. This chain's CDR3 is CACSLQGDYGYTF. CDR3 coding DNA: TGTGCCTGCAGTTTACAAGGGGACTATGGCTACACCTTC.

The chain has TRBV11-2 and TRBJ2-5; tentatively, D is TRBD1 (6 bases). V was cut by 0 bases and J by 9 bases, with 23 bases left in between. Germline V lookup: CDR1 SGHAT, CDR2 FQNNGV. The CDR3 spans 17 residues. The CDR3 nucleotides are TGTGCCAGCAGCTTAGATTTGTCAGGGGCCGGCTTAAGGGCCCAGTACTTC. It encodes CASSLDLSGAGLRAQYF.

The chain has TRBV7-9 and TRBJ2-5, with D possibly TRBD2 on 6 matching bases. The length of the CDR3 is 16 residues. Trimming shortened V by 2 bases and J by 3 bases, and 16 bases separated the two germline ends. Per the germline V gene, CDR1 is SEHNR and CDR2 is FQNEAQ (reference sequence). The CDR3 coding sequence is TGTGCCAGCAGCTTACCCTTCCGACTAGGGAAAGAGACCCAGTACTTC. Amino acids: CASSLPFRLGKETQYF.

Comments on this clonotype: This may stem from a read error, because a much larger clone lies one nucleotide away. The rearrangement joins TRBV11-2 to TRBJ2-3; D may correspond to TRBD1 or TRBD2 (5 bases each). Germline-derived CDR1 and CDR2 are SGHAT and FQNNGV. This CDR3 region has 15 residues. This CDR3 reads CTSSLRGVGTDTQYF. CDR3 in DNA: TGTACCAGCAGCTTGCGAGGGGTGGGCACAGATACGCAGTATTTT.

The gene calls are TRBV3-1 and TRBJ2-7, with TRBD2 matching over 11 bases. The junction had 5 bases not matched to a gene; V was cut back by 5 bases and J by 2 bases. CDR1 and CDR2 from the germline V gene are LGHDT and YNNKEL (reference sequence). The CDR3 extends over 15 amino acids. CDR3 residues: CASSMIAGGTYEQYF. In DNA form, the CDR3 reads TGTGCCAGCAGCATGATAGCGGGAGGGACCTACGAGCAGTACTTC.

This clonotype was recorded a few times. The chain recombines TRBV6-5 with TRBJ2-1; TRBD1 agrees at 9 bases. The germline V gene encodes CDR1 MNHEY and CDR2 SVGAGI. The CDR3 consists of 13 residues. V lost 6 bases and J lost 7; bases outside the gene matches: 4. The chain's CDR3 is CASRGGTGNEQFF. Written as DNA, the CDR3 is TGTGCCAGCAGGGGCGGGACAGGGAATGAGCAGTTCTTC.

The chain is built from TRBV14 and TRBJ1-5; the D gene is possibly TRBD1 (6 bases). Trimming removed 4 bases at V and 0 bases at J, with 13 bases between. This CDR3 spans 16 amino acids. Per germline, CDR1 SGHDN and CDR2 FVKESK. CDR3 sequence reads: CASSLNRQDSNQPQHF. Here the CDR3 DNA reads TGTGCCAGCAGCCTTAACCGACAGGATAGCAATCAGCCCCAGCATTTT. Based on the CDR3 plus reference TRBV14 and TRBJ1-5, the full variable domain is EAGVTQFPSHSVIEKGQTVTLRCDPISGHDNLYWYRRVMGKEIKFLLHFVKESKQDESGMPNNRFLAERTGGTYSTLKVQPAELEDSGVYFCASSLNRQDSNQPQHFGDGTRLSIL.

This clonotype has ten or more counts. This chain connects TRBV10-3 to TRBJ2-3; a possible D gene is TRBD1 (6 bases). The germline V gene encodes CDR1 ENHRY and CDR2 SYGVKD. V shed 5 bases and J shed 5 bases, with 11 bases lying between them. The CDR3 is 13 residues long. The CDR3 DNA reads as TGTGCCATCAGTCCCCAGGGGAAAGATACGCAGTATTTT. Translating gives CAISPQGKDTQYF.

DNA of the CDR3: TGTGCCAGCAGCTCCGACAGGCGCATATATTTT. Translating gives CASSSDRRIYF. The chain combines TRBV7-9 with TRBJ1-3; D might be TRBD1 (6 bases). CDR1 SEHNR and CDR2 FQNEAQ come from the germline V gene (reference sequence). Trimming took 4 bases from V and 12 from J, leaving 10 bases between them. This CDR3 spans 11 amino acids.